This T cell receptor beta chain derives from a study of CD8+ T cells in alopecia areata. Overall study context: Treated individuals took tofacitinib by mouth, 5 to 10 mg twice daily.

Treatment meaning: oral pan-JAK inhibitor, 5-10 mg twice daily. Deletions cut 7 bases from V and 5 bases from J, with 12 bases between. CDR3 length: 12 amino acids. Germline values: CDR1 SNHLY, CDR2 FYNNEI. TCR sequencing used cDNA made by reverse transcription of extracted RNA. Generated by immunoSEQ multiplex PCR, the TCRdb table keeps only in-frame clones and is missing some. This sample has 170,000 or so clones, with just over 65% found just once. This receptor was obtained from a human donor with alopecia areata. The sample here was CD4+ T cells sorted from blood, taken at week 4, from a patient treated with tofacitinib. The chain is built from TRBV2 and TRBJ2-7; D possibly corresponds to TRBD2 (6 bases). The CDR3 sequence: CASNYGGDEQYF. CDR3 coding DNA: TGTGCCAGCAATTATGGCGGGGACGAGCAGTACTTC.